The 19 T cell receptor beta chains reported below all come from one sample, sequenced in a study of regulatory T cells in long-lasting Graves disease. iRepertoire HTBI primers and Arm-PCR of CDR3 regions built TCR beta libraries. TCRdb used MiXCR to reprocess the multiplex PCR reads, holding one entry per CDR3 protein. The sample shows hundreds of thousands of distinct CDR3 sequences, about 15% of them seen only once. Time point given: newly diagnosed GD, antithyroid drugs for less than 3 months. PBMC RNA served as the TCR library source. This sample also belongs to another study, concerning T cells in Graves' hyperthyroidism and ophthalmopathy.

Sequencing was performed on peripheral blood mononuclear cells (PBMCs), taken at new diagnosis, from a patient treated with antithyroid drugs. These receptors came from a woman in her twenties or thirties with Graves disease.

This clonotype was counted only a few times. V is TRBV28 and J is TRBJ2-5; 8 bases align to TRBD1. The germline V gene encodes CDR1 MDHEN and CDR2 SYDVKM. CDR3 length: 14 residues. V was clipped by 5 bases and J by 5 bases; unmatched bases: 7. In nucleotides, the CDR3 is TGTGCCAGCAGTCCGACAGGGGCAGGGGAGACCCAGTACTTC. Translation: CASSPTGAGETQYF.

This clonotype was seen repeatedly, ten times or more. The chain has TRBV2 and TRBJ2-5; perhaps TRBD2 as D (6 bases). The length of the CDR3 is 14 residues. Trimming removed 5 bases from V and 5 bases from J, with 15 bases in between. CDR1 is SNHLY, CDR2 FYNNEI, per germline. CDR3 DNA sequence: TGTGCCAGCAGTCGAATCGGGAGTGGGGAGACCCAGTACTTC. This codes for CASSRIGSGETQYF.

This clonotype was observed at least ten times. The chain links TRBV28 to TRBJ1-3; 7 positions match TRBD1. The CDR3 runs to 15 residues. J was trimmed by 4 bases and V by 6 bases; bases with no gene match: 9. Germline V CDR1 and CDR2: MDHEN, SYDVKM. The chain's CDR3 is CASSVFVTGGNTIYF. The CDR3 nucleotides are TGTGCCAGCAGCGTATTTGTGACAGGGGGAAACACCATATATTTT.

The chain employs TRBV3-1 and TRBJ2-1, with a tentative D call TRBD1 (6 bases). Trimming left V 1 base short and J 3 bases short, with 10 bases between. The CDR3 spans 15 residues. Germline V CDR1 and CDR2: LGHDT, YNNKEL (reference sequence). The CDR3 region has the DNA TGTGCCAGCAGCCAAGCAGGGGAATACTACAATGAGCAGTTCTTC. It translates to CASSQAGEYYNEQFF.

The J gene is TRBJ2-6, the V gene TRBV19, with no clear D. CDR1 and CDR2 (germline): LNHDA, SQIVND (reference sequence). The CDR3 covers 14 residues. Trimming pared 8 bases from V and 2 bases from J, leaving 10 bases between. In nucleotides, the CDR3 is TGTGCCAGTCAGATACAAGCTGGGGCCAACGTCCTGACTTTC. It specifies CASQIQAGANVLTF.

The rearrangement uses TRBV7-3 and TRBJ2-5, with D perhaps matching TRBD2 (6 bases). This CDR3 comprises 15 residues. The germline gives CDR1 SGHTA, CDR2 FQGTGA. V dropped 2 bases and J dropped 5 bases, with 15 bases sitting between them. The CDR3 is CASSLSGGHRETQYF. In DNA, the CDR3 is TGTGCCAGCAGCTTATCAGGAGGGCACCGGGAGACCCAGTACTTC. Drawing the rest from reference TRBV7-3 and TRBJ2-5, the complete variable domain is GAGVSQTPSNKVTEKGKYVELRCDPISGHTALYWYRQSLGQGPEFLIYFQGTGAADDSGLPNDRFFAVRPEGSVSTLKIQRTERGDSAVYLCASSLSGGHRETQYFGPGTRLLVL.

This clonotype has only a few counts. This chain connects TRBV20-1 to TRBJ2-1; D may be TRBD1 or TRBD2 (5 bases each). Germline CDR1 DFQATT, CDR2 SNEGSKA (reference sequence). The length of the CDR3 is 11 residues. V was shortened by 8 bases and J by 2 bases, with 7 bases between the two germline ends. CDR3 in amino acids: CSSGPYNEQFF. As DNA, the CDR3 is TGCAGTTCGGGGCCCTACAATGAGCAGTTCTTC.

The table lists this clonotype with many counts. The chain combines TRBV28 with TRBJ1-4, with TRBD1 as a possible D gene (5 bases). This CDR3 spans 15 amino acids. Looked up from germline, CDR1 is MDHEN and CDR2 is SYDVKM. Trimming cost V 5 bases and J 8 bases, with 18 bases left between them. CDR3 region: CASSPPAGGGEKLFF. For the CDR3, the DNA is TGTGCCAGCAGTCCACCCGCTGGGGGTGGGGAAAAACTGTTTTTT.

This clonotype was recorded many times. The chain couples TRBV2 to TRBJ1-4, with D unresolved. The CDR3 loop spans 14 amino acids. CDR1 SNHLY and CDR2 FYNNEI come from the germline V gene. Trimming took off 7 bases at V and 7 bases at J, with 16 bases between the two ends. The CDR3 loop is CASTLVTRGEKLFF. The CDR3 DNA is TGTGCCAGCACTCTGGTAACCCGGGGTGAAAAACTGTTTTTT.

This clonotype was recorded a few times. The chain uses TRBV10-2 and TRBJ1-6; D perhaps matches TRBD1 (5 bases). Per the germline V gene, CDR1 is WSHSY and CDR2 is SAAADI. The length of the CDR3 is 15 residues. Trimming stripped 2 bases from V and 4 bases from J, with 9 bases between. The chain's CDR3 is CASSETGWYNSPLHF. CDR3 in DNA: TGCGCCAGCAGTGAGACAGGATGGTATAATTCACCCCTCCACTTT.

The chain joins TRBV9 to TRBJ2-1; a possible D gene is TRBD2 (5 bases). V gave up 4 bases and J gave up 8 bases, with 10 bases separating them. There are 12 residues in the CDR3. Germline CDR1 reads SGDLS; CDR2 reads YYNGEE. The CDR3 DNA is TGTGCCAGCAGCCCACTAGTCGATGAGCAGTTCTTC. It encodes CASSPLVDEQFF.

This clonotype appeared a few times. This chain connects TRBV6-1 to TRBJ2-2; D is undetermined. The CDR3 is 13 amino acids. Germline loops: CDR1 MNHNS, CDR2 SASEGT. Trimming cost V 4 bases and J 4 bases, with 7 bases left between them. The DNA for the CDR3 is TGTGCCAGCAGTGTGCGGACCACCGGGGAGCTGTTTTTT. It is translated as CASSVRTTGELFF.

This clonotype was counted at least ten times. V is TRBV12-3 or TRBV12-4 and J is TRBJ2-5; TRBD2 might be the D (6 bases). Trimming left V 6 bases short and J 4 bases short, with 15 bases between. The CDR3 consists of 14 residues. The CDR3 DNA sequence: TGTGCCAGCAGAATATCACGGCGGGGAGAGACCCAGTACTTC. It encodes CASRISRRGETQYF.

This clonotype occurred a few times. The junction shows a germline mismatch at one end, possibly a read error. The CDR3 here is CASSYGTPNTGELFF. The CDR3 DNA reads TGTGCTAGCAGCTACGGGACTCCAAACACCGGGGAGCTGTTTTTT. The genes are TRBV7-7 and TRBJ2-2, with D perhaps matching TRBD2 (6 bases). Germline lookup yields CDR1 SSHAT and CDR2 FNYEAQ (reference sequence). The CDR3 runs 15 residues.

A few counts support this clonotype. The chain recombines TRBV30 with TRBJ1-1; D may be TRBD1 (5 bases). V was trimmed by 1 base and J by 2 bases, leaving 8 bases between them. The CDR3 is 13 residues long. Germline loops: CDR1 GTSNPN, CDR2 SVGIG (reference sequence). CDR3 residues: CAWSATVNTEAFF. Written as DNA, the CDR3 is TGTGCCTGGAGTGCGACAGTTAACACTGAAGCTTTCTTT.

This chain connects TRBV20-1 to TRBJ1-1; no definite D call. This CDR3 region has 11 residues. The germline CDR1 and CDR2 sequences are DFQATT and SNEGSKA (reference sequence). The V gene lost 5 bases and the J gene lost 2 bases, with 6 bases spanning the gap. The CDR3 is CSAARNTEAFF. The CDR3 nucleotides are TGCAGTGCTGCAAGAAACACTGAAGCTTTCTTT.

The chain links TRBV30 to TRBJ2-7; tentative D call: TRBD1 (5 bases). Germline lookup yields CDR1 GTSNPN and CDR2 SVGIG (reference sequence). V was cut by 1 base and J by 6 bases, with 10 bases left in between. The CDR3 covers 12 residues. In DNA form, the CDR3 reads TGTGCCTGGAGTGGGGGCCAAGGCGAGCAGTACTTC. As protein: CAWSGGQGEQYF.

This rearrangement joins TRBV7-9 to TRBJ2-1; D tentatively reads TRBD1 or TRBD2 (5 bases each). CDR1 and CDR2 from the germline V gene are SEHNR and FQNEAQ (reference sequence). This CDR3 comprises 15 residues. The V and J ends lost 5 bases and 4 bases respectively, with 15 bases between them. The DNA of the CDR3 is TGTGCCAGCAGCACCCCCGGGACGGAATACAATGAGCAGTTCTTC. Residues: CASSTPGTEYNEQFF.

The V gene is TRBV19, the J gene TRBJ2-7; D is possibly TRBD1 (6 bases). The ends were cut back, 4 bases at V and 5 bases at J, with 24 bases in the middle. The CDR3 runs to 17 residues. Germline V gene sequence: CDR1 LNHDA, CDR2 SQIVND (reference sequence). The chain's CDR3 is CASSTQPRQGSIHEQYF. For the CDR3, the DNA is TGTGCCAGTAGTACCCAACCCCGGCAGGGGAGTATCCACGAGCAGTACTTC. Looking up the rest from reference TRBV19 and TRBJ2-7 gives the full variable domain: DGGITQSPKYLFRKEGQNVTLSCEQNLNHDAMYWYRQDPGQGLRLIYYSQIVNDFQKGDIAEGYSVSREKKESFPLTVTSAQKNPTAFYLCASSTQPRQGSIHEQYFGPGTRLTVT.